These 26 T cell receptor beta chains share one sample of origin, sequenced in a study of OX40 agonist ivuxolimab in advanced cancers. Here immunoSEQ multiplex PCR was the method, and the copy in TCRdb shows in-frame clones only, minus some. Seen here are around 66,000 clones, around 81% observed once, and the top ten hold 4.4%. The starting material was CD4+ or CD8+ T cells sorted from blood, obtained in a trial of the OX40 agonist ivuxolimab. Receptors originate from an adult with an advanced solid tumor such as melanoma, head and neck, liver or kidney cancer.

This chain connects TRBV5-1 to TRBJ2-7; a weak D match, TRBD1 (6 bases). V gave up 4 bases and J gave up 0 bases, with 14 bases separating them. In germline, CDR1 is SGHRS, CDR2 YFSETQ. The CDR3 extends over 15 amino acids. The CDR3 sequence: CASSPSTGSSYEQYF. The CDR3 region has the DNA TGCGCCAGCAGCCCGTCCACAGGGAGCTCCTACGAGCAGTACTTC.

A single count supports this clone. This chain links TRBV6-6 with TRBJ2-2; D ambiguous. Germline values: CDR1 MNHNY, CDR2 SVGAGI (reference sequence). Trimming shortened V by 1 base and J by 6 bases, and 6 bases separated the two germline ends. This CDR3 is 13 amino acids long. The CDR3 DNA is TGTGCCAGCAGTTACTACAGCCCCGGGGAGCTGTTTTTT. Encoded protein: CASSYYSPGELFF.

The rearrangement links TRBV9 to TRBJ2-3, with D perhaps assigned TRBD1 or TRBD2 (6 bases each). The CDR3 is 17 amino acids. The V gene's germline CDR1 is SGDLS and CDR2 YYNGEE. Trimming removed 7 bases from V and 0 bases from J, with 21 bases in between. The CDR3 sequence is CASQKGGSVISTDTQYF. DNA of the CDR3: TGTGCCAGCCAAAAGGGGGGTAGCGTTATAAGCACAGATACGCAGTATTTT.

This chain uses TRBV11-2 with TRBJ2-7, with TRBD1 matching over 7 bases. V lost 0 bases to trimming and J lost 2 bases; unmatched junction nucleotides: 4. This CDR3 spans 15 amino acids. CDR1 SGHAT and CDR2 FQNNGV come from the germline V gene. CDR3 coding DNA: TGTGCCAGCAGCTTAGAGGGAGACAGGGCCTACGAGCAGTACTTC. This codes for CASSLEGDRAYEQYF.

The chain employs TRBV19 and TRBJ1-5; D gene uncertain. V lost 7 bases, J lost 3 bases, and 16 bases lay in between. CDR1 is LNHDA and CDR2 is SQIVND in the germline V gene (reference sequence). The CDR3 is 15 amino acids. The DNA for the CDR3 is TGTGCCAGTACTAACTTGGGCAGCGCCAATCAGCCCCAGCATTTT. Translation gives CASTNLGSANQPQHF. Filled out from reference TRBV19 and TRBJ1-5, the complete variable domain reads DGGITQSPKYLFRKEGQNVTLSCEQNLNHDAMYWYRQDPGQGLRLIYYSQIVNDFQKGDIAEGYSVSREKKESFPLTVTSAQKNPTAFYLCASTNLGSANQPQHFGDGTRLSIL.

This chain connects TRBV6-1 to TRBJ1-5, with D unresolved. Germline V gene data show CDR1 as MNHNS and CDR2 as SASEGT. This CDR3 region has 16 residues. V lost 2 bases, J lost 0 bases, and 11 bases lay in between. The CDR3 region has the DNA TGTGCCAGCAGTGAATTCGTAAGGGATAGCAATCAGCCCCAGCATTTT. Translated, it gives CASSEFVRDSNQPQHF.

The rearrangement links TRBV5-1 to TRBJ1-3; no reliable D call. Germline assignment: CDR1 SGHRS and CDR2 YFSETQ. V lost 4 bases to trimming and J lost 0 bases, with 17 bases between them. CDR3 length equals 17 residues. The CDR3 protein is CASSPGSGELSGNTIYF. DNA for the CDR3: TGCGCCAGCAGCCCGGGCAGTGGGGAGCTCTCTGGAAACACCATATATTTT.

The chain couples TRBV7-9 to TRBJ1-2; D perhaps matches TRBD1 (6 bases). Trimming removed 0 bases at V and 6 bases at J, with 14 bases between. Germline CDR1 is SEHNR and CDR2 is FQNEAQ (reference sequence). CDR3 length equals 15 residues. DNA for the CDR3: TGTGCCAGCAGCTTAGCGCTAGGCAGGGGCCATGGCTACACCTTC. It is translated as CASSLALGRGHGYTF.

This chain joins TRBV4-3 and TRBJ1-2, with TRBD1 matching 8 bases. Germline lookup yields CDR1 LGHNA and CDR2 YSLEER. V lost 3 bases and J lost 3; bases outside the gene matches: 3. There are 14 residues in the CDR3. CDR3 in amino acids: CASSHLQGDYGYTF. The DNA of the CDR3 is TGCGCCAGCAGCCACCTACAGGGGGACTATGGCTACACCTTC.

This chain joins TRBV28 and TRBJ2-7, with 9 positions matching TRBD2. The junction had 3 bases not matched to a gene; V was cut back by 4 bases and J by 2 bases. CDR1 and CDR2 (germline): MDHEN, SYDVKM. The CDR3 spans 14 residues. CDR3 loop: CASSSRGGPYEQYF. As DNA, the CDR3 is TGTGCCAGCAGTTCGCGGGGGGGCCCCTACGAGCAGTACTTC.

This clone came up once. The rearrangement uses TRBV11-1 and TRBJ2-5, with D unclear. This CDR3 spans 15 amino acids. The germline CDR1 and CDR2 sequences are SGHAT and FQDESV (reference sequence). V lost 1 base to trimming and J lost 3 bases, with 12 bases between them. CDR3: CASSLGDKGKETQYF. Here the CDR3 DNA reads TGTGCCAGCAGCTTAGGAGACAAGGGAAAAGAGACCCAGTACTTC. The full variable domain, in which reference TRBV11-1 and TRBJ2-5 provide the parts outside the CDR3, is EAEVAQSPRYKITEKSQAVAFWCDPISGHATLYWYRQILGQGPELLVQFQDESVVDDSQLPKDRFSAERLKGVDSTLKIQPAELGDSAMYLCASSLGDKGKETQYFGPGTRLLVL.

The V and J genes are TRBV27 and TRBJ2-7, with 9 bases fitting TRBD1. This CDR3 is built from 16 residues. Germline CDR1 is MNHEY and CDR2 is SMNVEV (reference sequence). Trimming removed 5 bases from V and 6 bases from J; junction bases left unmatched: 14. The CDR3 DNA follows: TGTGCCAGCAGTCCACTCCGGACAGGGGCGGGGGCCGAGCAGTACTTC. This sequence encodes CASSPLRTGAGAEQYF.

This clone came up once. The chain employs TRBV5-1 and TRBJ1-5; D not certain. The ends were cut back, 4 bases at V and 5 bases at J, with 13 bases in the middle. The CDR3 has 14 residues. Germline V gene sequence: CDR1 SGHRS, CDR2 YFSETQ. The CDR3 nucleotides read TGCGCCAGCAGCGAGGGTGGGCCTTATCAGCCCCAGCATTTT. Protein product: CASSEGGPYQPQHF.

The chain couples TRBV5-1 to TRBJ2-7, with 9 bases lining up with TRBD1. The CDR3 sequence is 14 residues long. With V trimmed by 7 bases and J by 4 bases, 9 bases remained unmatched. The germline CDR1 and CDR2 sequences are SGHRS and YFSETQ. The CDR3 region is CASASGTGLYEQYF. The CDR3 region has the DNA TGCGCCAGCGCCTCGGGGACAGGGCTGTACGAGCAGTACTTC.

This chain uses TRBV5-8 with TRBJ1-2; possible D gene TRBD1, 5 bases. Germline V lookup: CDR1 SGHTS, CDR2 YDEGEE. CDR3 length equals 16 residues. V lost 3 bases, J lost 0 bases, and 15 bases lay in between. CDR3 residues: CASSSGRELTNYGYTF. CDR3 sequence (DNA): TGTGCCAGCAGCTCGGGACGGGAGTTAACTAACTATGGCTACACCTTC.

This rearrangement joins TRBV6-5 to TRBJ1-2; 7 bases are shared with TRBD1. The V segment lost 8 bases and the J segment 6 bases; nucleotides outside the gene matches: 9. Germline values: CDR1 MNHEY, CDR2 SVGAGI. This CDR3 spans 13 amino acids. This chain's CDR3 is CASAEGASDGYTF. The DNA of the CDR3 is TGTGCCAGCGCCGAGGGGGCTAGTGATGGCTACACCTTC.

The chain recombines TRBV6-6 with TRBJ2-7; D remains unclear. Trimming cost V 10 bases and J 2 bases, with 12 bases left between them. CDR3 length equals 12 residues. The germline V gene has CDR1 MNHNY and CDR2 SVGAGI (reference sequence). This CDR3 is CATAPEPYEQYF. In nucleotides, the CDR3 is TGTGCCACCGCCCCGGAACCCTACGAGCAGTACTTC.

This clone was seen only a few times. The CDR3 spells CASSVGWVQETQYF. CDR3 DNA: TGTGCCAGCAGCGTAGGCTGGGTCCAAGAGACCCAGTACTTC. This chain links TRBV9 with TRBJ2-5; D is unclear. Trimming took off 0 bases at V and 1 base at J, with 7 bases between the two ends. Germline loops: CDR1 SGDLS, CDR2 YYNGEE. The CDR3 has 14 amino acids.

The chain combines TRBV28 with TRBJ2-6; D possibly uses TRBD1 or TRBD2 (5 bases each). V dropped 5 bases and J dropped 1 base, with 18 bases sitting between them. CDR1 is MDHEN and CDR2 is SYDVKM in the germline V gene. The CDR3 length is 18 residues. CDR3 DNA sequence: TGTGCCAGCAGTGAGGTTCGGGGCATAGTATCTGGGGCCAACGTCCTGACTTTC. Translating it yields CASSEVRGIVSGANVLTF. The full variable domain, in which reference TRBV28 and TRBJ2-6 provide the parts outside the CDR3, is DVKVTQSSRYLVKRTGEKVFLECVQDMDHENMFWYRQDPGLGLRLIYFSYDVKMKEKGDIPEGYSVSREKKERFSLILESASTNQTSMYLCASSEVRGIVSGANVLTFGAGSRLTVL.

The chain uses TRBV27 and TRBJ1-1; 11 bases are a match to TRBD1. The CDR3 is 15 amino acids. With V trimmed by 4 bases and J by 4 bases, 5 bases remained unmatched. Germline V gene sequence: CDR1 MNHEY, CDR2 SMNVEV (reference sequence). This CDR3 is CASSYTGTGGTEAFF. DNA of the CDR3: TGTGCCAGCAGTTATACCGGGACAGGGGGCACTGAAGCTTTCTTT.

The gene calls are TRBV19 and TRBJ1-5, with D possibly being TRBD1 (6 bases). This CDR3 comprises 14 residues. CDR1 and CDR2 (germline): LNHDA, SQIVND (reference sequence). With 1 base removed from V and 8 bases from J, the gap between germline ends came to 12 bases. In DNA, the CDR3 is TGTGCCAGTAGTATAGGGGGGGCCTCGGAGCCCCAGCATTTT. As protein: CASSIGGASEPQHF.

V usage is TRBV18 and J usage is TRBJ2-3, with 9 bases fitting TRBD1. The CDR3 has 18 amino acids. With 3 bases clipped from V and 0 bases from J, the junction kept 10 bases outside the gene matches. The germline V gene encodes CDR1 KGHSH and CDR2 LQKENI. CDR3 residues: CASSPYRTGAVSTDTQYF. For the CDR3, the DNA is TGTGCCAGCTCACCTTACCGGACAGGGGCGGTTAGCACAGATACGCAGTATTTT.

The sample holds one count of this clone. The rearrangement links TRBV19 to TRBJ1-1; perhaps TRBD1 as D (6 bases). This CDR3 spans 15 amino acids. V was trimmed by 9 bases and J by 0 bases, leaving 17 bases between them. Germline lookup yields CDR1 LNHDA and CDR2 SQIVND (reference sequence). CDR3 amino acids: CASLGRGNLNTEAFF. CDR3 sequence (DNA): TGTGCCAGCCTCGGAAGGGGGAACTTGAACACTGAAGCTTTCTTT.

The V call is TRBV19, the J call TRBJ2-1; 16 bases line up with TRBD2. The CDR3 sequence is 16 residues long. Germline CDR1 and CDR2: LNHDA and SQIVND (reference sequence). V was clipped by 6 bases and J by 2 bases; unmatched bases: 1. This CDR3 is CASRGTSGGAYNEQFF. The CDR3, as DNA: TGTGCCAGTAGAGGGACTAGCGGGGGGGCCTACAATGAGCAGTTCTTC.

The J gene is TRBJ2-6, the V gene TRBV5-7; D remains unclear. TRBV5-7 is classed as an ORF, of uncertain function. The V gene lost 7 bases and the J gene lost 5 bases, with 22 bases spanning the gap. The CDR3 runs to 17 residues. For the CDR3, the DNA is TGTGCCAGCTTCGTTGGTTGCGTACAAAGTCGGGCCAACGTCCTGACTTTC. Translated, it gives CASFVGCVQSRANVLTF.

The chain links TRBV14 to TRBJ2-5; 10 bases are a match to TRBD1. V was pared by 4 bases and J by 1 base, with 3 bases of the junction left unmatched. The CDR3 loop spans 15 amino acids. Germline lookup yields CDR1 SGHDN and CDR2 FVKESK. CDR3 sequence reads: CASSRGTGVQETQYF. The CDR3 DNA reads TGTGCCAGCAGCCGGGGGACAGGGGTCCAAGAGACCCAGTACTTC.